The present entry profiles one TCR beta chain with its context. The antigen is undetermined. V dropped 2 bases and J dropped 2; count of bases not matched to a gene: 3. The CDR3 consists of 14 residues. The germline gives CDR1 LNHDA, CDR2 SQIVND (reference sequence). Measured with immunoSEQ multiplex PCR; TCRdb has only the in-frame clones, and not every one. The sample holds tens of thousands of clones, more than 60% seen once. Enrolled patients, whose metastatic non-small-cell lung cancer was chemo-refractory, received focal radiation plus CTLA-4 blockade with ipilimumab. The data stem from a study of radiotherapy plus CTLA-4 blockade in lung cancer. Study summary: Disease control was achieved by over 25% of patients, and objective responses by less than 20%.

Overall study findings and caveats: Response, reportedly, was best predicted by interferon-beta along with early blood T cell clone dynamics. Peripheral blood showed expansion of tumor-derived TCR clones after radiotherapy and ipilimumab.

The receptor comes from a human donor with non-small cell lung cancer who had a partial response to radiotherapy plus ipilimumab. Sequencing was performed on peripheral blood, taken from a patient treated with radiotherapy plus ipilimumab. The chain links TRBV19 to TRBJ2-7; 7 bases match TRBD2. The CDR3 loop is CASSIQAGPYEQYF. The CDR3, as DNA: TGTGCCAGTAGTATACAAGCGGGGCCCTACGAGCAGTACTTC.